This T cell receptor (beta chain) is drawn from a study of blood T cell repertoires in COVID-19. At the level of the study: Researchers got acute and convalescent COVID-19 samples from the United States, Italy and Spain. In each case, the material was cDNA or gDNA derived from T cells, B-cell-depleted T cells, or PBMCs.

The trim removed 5 bases at V and 3 bases at J, leaving 10 bases unmatched. The CDR3 spans 15 residues. Germline CDR1 and CDR2: SGHTA and FQGTGA. Original methodology: Amplification from reference gene primers served as the basis for estimated nucleated cell counts. Only in-frame clones appear in the TCRdb table, and some are missing; sequencing was by immunoSEQ multiplex PCR. Clonal size and the V and J genes are those of that table, whereas D and trimming came from the DNA. The table includes about 99,000 clones, 65% to 85% detected once. The rearrangement joins TRBV7-3 to TRBJ2-7; 7 bases align to TRBD2. The receptor was isolated from a man between 70 and 80 years old with active or convalescent COVID-19. Sequences were obtained from peripheral blood. CDR3 DNA sequence: TGTGCCAGCAGCCCCCATCCGGGAGGAAACTACGAGCAGTACTTC. It codes for CASSPHPGGNYEQYF.